Listed here are 17 T cell receptor beta chains from one sample, sequenced in a study of response to subunit inactivated influenza vaccine. TCRdb called the RT-PCR reads again in MiXCR, with one record for every CDR3 protein. This sample has about 480,000 distinct CDR3 sequences; about 25% occur once, and the top ten carry approximately 1.9%. The sample consisted of CD4+ T cells sorted from PBMCs, taken about 5 days after vaccination. Source of these receptors: a middle-aged man who received an inactivated influenza vaccine.

V usage is TRBV3-1 and J usage is TRBJ1-1, with D possibly being TRBD1 (5 bases). Germline loops: CDR1 LGHDT, CDR2 YNNKEL (reference sequence). V lost 7 bases and J lost 7, with 19 bases in between. The CDR3 loop spans 14 amino acids. CDR3 residues: CASNPGLSIGEAFF. For the CDR3, the DNA is TGTGCCAGCAACCCGGGACTTTCCATAGGTGAAGCTTTCTTT.

This clonotype came up many times. The rearrangement joins TRBV4-3 to TRBJ1-2, with D unclear. Deletions cut 1 base from V and 2 bases from J, with 11 bases between. The germline V gene has CDR1 LGHNA and CDR2 YSLEER. The CDR3 has 15 residues. CDR3 sequence reads: CASSQVASYNYGYTF. The CDR3 DNA is TGCGCCAGCAGCCAAGTGGCCAGCTACAACTATGGCTACACCTTC.

The rearrangement uses TRBV6-2 or TRBV6-3 and TRBJ2-1; TRBD2 might be the D (6 bases). V was pared by 1 base and J by 6 bases, with 19 bases between. The CDR3 runs 17 residues. From germline, CDR1 is MNHEY and CDR2 SVGEGT. This chain's CDR3 is CASSYFGSTRGRNEQFF. CDR3 DNA sequence: TGTGCCAGCAGTTACTTCGGGTCGACTAGGGGACGCAATGAGCAGTTCTTC.

This chain connects TRBV12-3 or TRBV12-4 to TRBJ2-7, with D hard to call. The length of the CDR3 is 12 residues. V shed 8 bases and J shed 5 bases, with 13 bases lying between them. CDR3 protein: CASQGGIHEQYF. CDR3 in DNA: TGTGCCAGCCAAGGTGGCATCCACGAGCAGTACTTC.

The chain uses TRBV7-9 and TRBJ2-1, with D possibly matching TRBD1 (5 bases). The germline V and J ends were trimmed by 5 bases and 10 bases, with 12 bases remaining between them. From germline, CDR1 is SEHNR and CDR2 FQNEAQ (reference sequence). The CDR3 is 12 amino acids. CDR3 sequence: CASSAPSGEQFF. CDR3 DNA sequence: TGTGCCAGCAGCGCCCCATCAGGGGAGCAGTTCTTC.

This clonotype has only a few counts. The DNA of the CDR3 is TGTGCCAGCAGTTGGTCCAACACTGAAGCTTTCTTT. Its translation: CASSWSNTEAFF. The chain uses TRBV6-6 and TRBJ1-1; D is uncertain. The CDR3 covers 12 residues. With 4 bases removed from V and 2 bases from J, the gap between germline ends came to 5 bases. From germline, CDR1 is MNHNY and CDR2 SVGAGI (reference sequence).

This clonotype was detected a few times. J is TRBJ2-1 and V is TRBV27, with D possibly TRBD2 on 6 matching bases. Germline values: CDR1 MNHEY, CDR2 SMNVEV (reference sequence). Deletions cut 6 bases from V and 8 bases from J, with 23 bases between. The length of the CDR3 is 16 residues. This chain's CDR3 is CASSLPRGIAGHEQFF. CDR3 nucleotides: TGTGCCAGCAGCCTCCCTCGGGGGATAGCCGGCCATGAGCAGTTCTTC.

This clonotype was detected only a few times. V usage is TRBV7-9 and J usage is TRBJ2-3; D is unresolved. The CDR3 is 17 amino acids. Germline assignment: CDR1 SEHNR and CDR2 FQNEAQ (reference sequence). The V and J ends lost 5 bases and 0 bases respectively, with 18 bases between them. The CDR3 sequence is CASSHPLWGNSTDTQYF. For the CDR3, the DNA is TGTGCCAGCAGCCATCCTCTTTGGGGAAATAGCACAGATACGCAGTATTTT.

The chain uses TRBV30 and TRBJ2-1; TRBD2 agrees at 11 bases. From germline, CDR1 is GTSNPN and CDR2 SVGIG (reference sequence). The CDR3 runs 20 residues. J lost 0 bases, V lost 0 bases, and 13 bases had no gene match. The CDR3 coding sequence is TGTGCCTGGAGTGTCATGGCTAGCGGGAGGAAAAGCATCTCCTACAATGAGCAGTTCTTC. Its translation: CAWSVMASGRKSISYNEQFF. The variable domain in full, completed from reference TRBV30 and TRBJ2-1, reads SQTIHQWPATLVQPVGSPLSLECTVEGTSNPNLYWYRQAAGRGLQLLFYSVGIGQISSEVPQNLSASRPQDRQFILSSKKLLLSDSGFYLCAWSVMASGRKSISYNEQFFGPGTRLTVL.

The rearrangement links TRBV28 to TRBJ2-2; 12 bases align to TRBD2. The CDR3 consists of 14 residues. The germline gives CDR1 MDHEN, CDR2 SYDVKM. The V gene end was trimmed by 8 bases and the J gene end by 6 bases; junction bases not matched to a gene: 4. This chain's CDR3 is CASVTSGSSGELFF. The CDR3 DNA is TGTGCCAGCGTGACTAGCGGGAGTTCCGGGGAGCTGTTTTTT.

V usage is TRBV4-3 and J usage is TRBJ2-7, with no clear D. CDR3 size: 13 residues. V was pared by 0 bases and J by 6 bases, with 9 bases between. Per germline, CDR1 LGHNA and CDR2 YSLEER. The CDR3 sequence is CASSQDPASEQYF. CDR3 coding DNA: TGCGCCAGCAGCCAAGATCCGGCCTCCGAGCAGTACTTC.

The rearrangement joins TRBV4-2 to TRBJ2-3; D call uncertain. Trimming cost V 0 bases and J 2 bases, with 9 bases left between them. This CDR3 has 15 amino acids. CDR1 and CDR2 (germline): LGHNA, YNFKEQ. The CDR3 protein is CASSQEGRFTDTQYF. For the CDR3, the DNA is TGTGCCAGCAGCCAAGAGGGTCGCTTCACAGATACGCAGTATTTT.

The sample holds a few counts of this clonotype. This chain joins TRBV6-2 or TRBV6-3 and TRBJ2-2; weak D call: TRBD2 (6 bases). CDR1 MNHEY and CDR2 SVGEGT come from the germline V gene. With 0 bases removed from V and 1 base from J, the gap between germline ends came to 18 bases. CDR3 length: 19 residues. DNA of the CDR3: TGTGCCAGCAGTTACTCGGAGTGGTCGTCAGCGGGGAACACCGGGGAGCTGTTTTTT. Encoded protein: CASSYSEWSSAGNTGELFF.

This chain connects TRBV5-1 to TRBJ2-3; D might be TRBD1 or TRBD2, each matching 5 bases. CDR3 length: 13 residues. V was clipped by 3 bases and J by 3 bases, with 8 bases between them. From germline, CDR1 is SGHRS and CDR2 YFSETQ. CDR3 DNA sequence: TGCGCCAGCAGCTCATGGGGGACAGATACGCAGTATTTT. Encoded protein: CASSSWGTDTQYF.

The gene calls are TRBV24-1 and TRBJ1-2, with D possibly matching TRBD1 (5 bases). Trimming left V 7 bases short and J 5 bases short, with 13 bases between. This CDR3 region has 13 residues. Germline CDR1 reads KGHDR; CDR2 reads SFDVKD. The CDR3 DNA sequence: TGTGCCACCAGCCAGGGACCAGATTATGGCTACACCTTC. Amino acid sequence: CATSQGPDYGYTF.

This clonotype was detected only a few times. The gene calls are TRBV10-3 and TRBJ2-1, with 8 bases matching TRBD2. The germline V gene has CDR1 ENHRY and CDR2 SYGVKD. This CDR3 spans 14 amino acids. V trimming: 7 bases; J trimming: 8 bases; junction bases outside the gene matches: 10. The CDR3 DNA follows: TGTGCCATCACGGGGGGGCGGCATGGCGATGAGCAGTTCTTC. Translation: CAITGGRHGDEQFF.

V gene TRBV18 combines with J gene TRBJ2-1; tentative D call: TRBD1 (6 bases). The CDR3 runs 14 residues. The germline CDR1 and CDR2 sequences are KGHSH and LQKENI. The V gene lost 2 bases and the J gene lost 9 bases, with 14 bases spanning the gap. In nucleotides, the CDR3 is TGTGCCAGCTCACCAGAGCTACAGGGAGTTGAGCAGTTCTTC. Translation: CASSPELQGVEQFF.